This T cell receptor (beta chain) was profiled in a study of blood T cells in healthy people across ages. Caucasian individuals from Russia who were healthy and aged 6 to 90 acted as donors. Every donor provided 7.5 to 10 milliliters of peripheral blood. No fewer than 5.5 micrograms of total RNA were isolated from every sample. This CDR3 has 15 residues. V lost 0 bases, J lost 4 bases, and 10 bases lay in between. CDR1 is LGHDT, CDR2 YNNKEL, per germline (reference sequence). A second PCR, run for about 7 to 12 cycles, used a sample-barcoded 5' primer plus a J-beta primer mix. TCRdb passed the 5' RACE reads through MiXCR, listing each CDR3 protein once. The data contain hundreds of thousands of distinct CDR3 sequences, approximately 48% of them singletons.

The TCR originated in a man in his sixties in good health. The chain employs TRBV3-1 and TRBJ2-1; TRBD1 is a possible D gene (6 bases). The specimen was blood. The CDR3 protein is CASSQDFRGYNEQFF. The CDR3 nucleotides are TGTGCCAGCAGCCAAGATTTCAGGGGATACAATGAGCAGTTCTTC.